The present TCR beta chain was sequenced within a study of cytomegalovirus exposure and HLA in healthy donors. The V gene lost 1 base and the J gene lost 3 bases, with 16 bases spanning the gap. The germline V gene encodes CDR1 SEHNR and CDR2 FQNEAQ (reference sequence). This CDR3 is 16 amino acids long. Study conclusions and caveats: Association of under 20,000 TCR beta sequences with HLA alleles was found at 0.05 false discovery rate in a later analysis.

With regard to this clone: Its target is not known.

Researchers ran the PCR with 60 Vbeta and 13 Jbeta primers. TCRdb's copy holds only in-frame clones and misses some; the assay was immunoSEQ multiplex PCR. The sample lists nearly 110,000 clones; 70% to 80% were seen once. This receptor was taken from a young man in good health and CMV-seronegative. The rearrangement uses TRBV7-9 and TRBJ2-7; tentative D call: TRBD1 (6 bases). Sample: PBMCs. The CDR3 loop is CASSLGGQPGIYEQYF. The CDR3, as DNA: TGTGCCAGCAGCTTAGGAGGACAGCCCGGGATCTACGAGCAGTACTTC. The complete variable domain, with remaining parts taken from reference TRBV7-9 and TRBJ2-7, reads DTGVSQNPRHKITKRGQNVTFRCDPISEHNRLYWYRQTLGQGPEFLTYFQNEAQLEKSRLLSDRFSAERPKGSFSTLEIQRTEQGDSAMYLCASSLGGQPGIYEQYFGPGTRLTVT.